This T cell receptor beta chain appears in the sequencing data of a study of T cells in narcolepsy. Whole-study context: Enrolled donors included narcolepsy type 1 or type 2 patients and healthy controls. Whole-study findings and limits: HCRT-specific and TRIB2-specific autoreactive clonotypes appeared among same-patient CSF and blood CD4+ clonotypes. Some memory CD4+ repertoires had no autoreactive clone sequences. Reportedly, autoreactive clonotypes were serially detected in patients' blood but not controls'.

As concerns this clone: The antigen is undetermined.

CDR3 length: 18 amino acids. The junction had 9 bases not matched to a gene; V was cut back by 2 bases and J by 3 bases. Germline CDR1 reads SEHNR; CDR2 reads FQNEAQ (reference sequence). Clones were read by immunoSEQ multiplex PCR, and TCRdb kept only the in-frame ones, dropping some. The sample has approximately 40,000 clones, around 88% seen once; the top ten hold under 1.5%. The receptor was isolated from a human donor with narcolepsy. The chain carries TRBV7-9 and TRBJ2-3, with TRBD2 identical over 12 bases. The specimen sequenced was CD45RA- memory CD4+ T cells from PBMCs. CDR3 DNA sequence: TGTGCCAGCAGCTTACGGCGGCTAGCGGGGGGGCTGACAGATACGCAGTATTTT. It translates to CASSLRRLAGGLTDTQYF.